The 31 T cell receptor beta chains given below trace back to one sample, sequenced in a study of CD8+CD57+ T cells in acquired aplastic anemia. TCR beta VDJ combinations and CDR3 sequences were profiled from genomic DNA. One entry per CDR3 protein, called by TCRdb with MiXCR from the reads. Found here are about 150,000 distinct CDR3 sequences, over 50% of them singletons; the top ten hold over 9.5%. Individuals selected for sequencing had exhibited CD8+CD57+ cell expansion on flow cytometry. Sequencing was done on a sample of sorted CD4+, CD8+, or CD8+CD57+ T cells (not recorded which) from PBMCs. Receptor source: a human donor with aplastic anemia.

The chain carries TRBV10-3 and TRBJ2-3; the D call may be TRBD1 or TRBD2 (5 bases each). Germline V gene data show CDR1 as ENHRY and CDR2 as SYGVKD. The CDR3 totals 14 residues. Trimming shortened V by 4 bases and J by 4 bases, and 12 bases separated the two germline ends. The CDR3 loop reads CAISGPLGADTQYF. CDR3 coding DNA: TGTGCCATCAGTGGACCATTGGGGGCAGATACGCAGTATTTT.

V is TRBV29-1 and J is TRBJ2-3; 7 positions match TRBD1. CDR3 length: 12 residues. The V segment lost 3 bases and the J segment 5 bases; nucleotides outside the gene matches: 2. Looked up from germline, CDR1 is SQVTM and CDR2 is ANQGSEA. CDR3 DNA sequence: TGCAGCGTTGATGACAGGGAAGATACGCAGTATTTT. It translates to CSVDDREDTQYF.

The J gene is TRBJ2-7, the V gene TRBV6-5, with D maybe TRBD1 (5 bases). The V and J ends lost 4 bases and 0 bases respectively, with 10 bases between them. The germline V gene encodes CDR1 MNHEY and CDR2 SVGAGI. There are 14 residues in the CDR3. As DNA, the CDR3 is TGTGCCAGCAGTTCGACAGTCTACTCCTACGAGCAGTACTTC. Translating gives CASSSTVYSYEQYF.

This clonotype was found many times. The genes are TRBV7-9 and TRBJ2-7; tentatively, D is TRBD1 (5 bases). Germline CDR1 is SEHNR and CDR2 is FQNEAQ (reference sequence). The CDR3 extends over 15 amino acids. V lost 5 bases and J 3 bases, leaving 17 bases between the germline ends. The CDR3 region is CASSLQTVANYEQYF. CDR3 coding DNA: TGTGCCAGCAGCCTTCAGACAGTTGCAAACTACGAGCAGTACTTC.

The chain has TRBV9 and TRBJ1-4, with 9 bases matching TRBD1. The germline CDR1 and CDR2 sequences are SGDLS and YYNGEE. V dropped 0 bases and J dropped 5; count of bases not matched to a gene: 5. The CDR3 is made up of 16 amino acids. The DNA of the CDR3 is TGTGCCAGCAGCGTAGACGGGACAGGGCGAAATGAAAAACTGTTTTTT. Translating it yields CASSVDGTGRNEKLFF.

This clonotype was detected a few times. This sequence joins TRBV20-1 and TRBJ1-5; no definite D call. With 6 bases removed from V and 0 bases from J, the gap between germline ends came to 9 bases. Per the germline V gene, CDR1 is DFQATT and CDR2 is SNEGSKA (reference sequence). The CDR3 spans 13 residues. The CDR3 DNA reads as TGCAGTGCCGTGGACTTTAGCAATCAGCCCCAGCATTTT. Translation gives CSAVDFSNQPQHF.

This chain links TRBV7-6 with TRBJ2-7; D may be TRBD2 (5 bases). V gave up 1 base and J gave up 5 bases, with 15 bases separating them. The CDR3 has 15 residues. CDR1 and CDR2 (germline): SGHVS, FNYEAQ. CDR3 loop: CASSLGGGGGHEQYF. CDR3 coding DNA: TGTGCCAGCAGCTTAGGTGGAGGTGGCGGCCACGAGCAGTACTTC.

In nucleotides, the CDR3 is TGTGCCACCAGTGATTGGGCTTTCGGGGGCTACACCTTC. Amino acids: CATSDWAFGGYTF. This sequence joins TRBV24-1 and TRBJ1-2; no reliable D call. The ends were cut back, 2 bases at V and 8 bases at J, with 11 bases in the middle. Germline assignment: CDR1 KGHDR and CDR2 SFDVKD. The CDR3 is made up of 13 amino acids.

Concerning this clonotype itself: The DNA is left out, because the CDR3 cannot be placed on it with certainty; the CDR3 is given as TCRdb lists it. The gene calls are TRBV12-3 or TRBV12-4 and TRBJ2-4; the D call of TRBD1 is as the table states it, not checked on the DNA. With termini counted, the CDR3 has 14 amino acids. The CDR3 reads CASSHFGGGNIQCF.

This clonotype occurred many times. The chain joins TRBV29-1 to TRBJ1-5; the match to TRBD1 covers 8 bases. This CDR3 has 14 amino acids. Looked up from germline, CDR1 is SQVTM and CDR2 is ANQGSEA. Losses at the gene ends were 4 bases for V and 4 bases for J; bases not matched to a gene: 6. The CDR3 reads CSVAGTGPNQPQHF. The CDR3 bases are TGCAGCGTTGCCGGGACAGGCCCTAATCAGCCCCAGCATTTT. The full variable domain, in which reference TRBV29-1 and TRBJ1-5 provide the parts outside the CDR3, is SAVISQKPSRDICQRGTSLTIQCQVDSQVTMMFWYRQQPGQSLTLIATANQGSEATYESGFVIDKFPISRPNLTFSTLTVSNMSPEDSSIYLCSVAGTGPNQPQHFGDGTRLSIL.

The V and J genes are TRBV19 and TRBJ2-7, with 13 bases matching TRBD2. CDR3 length equals 17 residues. The ends lost 7 bases at V and 0 bases at J; junction bases unmatched: 9. Germline V gene data show CDR1 as LNHDA and CDR2 as SQIVND (reference sequence). For the CDR3, the DNA is TGTGCCAGTATTGGGACTAGCGGGGCGATCCCCTCCTACGAGCAGTACTTC. This encodes CASIGTSGAIPSYEQYF. Complete variable domain (other parts from reference TRBV19 and TRBJ2-7): DGGITQSPKYLFRKEGQNVTLSCEQNLNHDAMYWYRQDPGQGLRLIYYSQIVNDFQKGDIAEGYSVSREKKESFPLTVTSAQKNPTAFYLCASIGTSGAIPSYEQYFGPGTRLTVT.

At least ten counts were recorded for this clonotype. V and J are TRBV9 and TRBJ1-1; no firm D call. Germline values: CDR1 SGDLS, CDR2 YYNGEE. The CDR3 covers 15 residues. Deletions cut 0 bases from V and 0 bases from J, with 9 bases between. CDR3 in amino acids: CASSVAGGLNTEAFF. The CDR3 DNA reads as TGTGCCAGCAGCGTAGCGGGAGGGTTGAACACTGAAGCTTTCTTT.

This clonotype has a handful of counts. The CDR3 ends on some other residue instead of the conserved phenylalanine or tryptophan, so this is likely a read error. The chain links TRBV4-1 to TRBJ1-1; the match to TRBD1 covers 7 bases. This CDR3 is 12 amino acids long. CDR1 and CDR2 from the germline V gene are MGHRA and YSYEKL. With 4 bases clipped from V and 11 bases from J, the junction kept 7 bases outside the gene matches. The CDR3 DNA follows: TGCGCCAGCAGCCCGGAACAGGGGAGGGCTTTCTCT. Protein sequence: CASSPEQGRAFS.

In this sample, this clonotype turned up once. V is TRBV6-1 and J is TRBJ2-7, with D perhaps TRBD1 (6 bases). Germline V lookup: CDR1 MNHNS, CDR2 SASEGT. V lost 7 bases and J lost 7, with 17 bases in between. This CDR3 is 13 amino acids long. CDR3 DNA: TGTGCCAGCACCGACAGGCTCCAAAGAGAGCAGTACTTC. Residues: CASTDRLQREQYF.

This rearrangement joins TRBV9 to TRBJ1-2; 8 nucleotides match TRBD1. V dropped 3 bases and J dropped 5; count of bases not matched to a gene: 9. This CDR3 region has 15 residues. The germline V gene has CDR1 SGDLS and CDR2 YYNGEE. The chain's CDR3 is CASSASGQEAYGYTF. For the CDR3, the DNA is TGTGCCAGCAGCGCGTCGGGACAGGAAGCTTATGGCTACACCTTC.

Turning to this clonotype: One junction end disagrees with the germline gene, perhaps due to a read error. The chain employs TRBV20-1 and TRBJ1-3; D gene unclear. In germline, CDR1 is DFQATT, CDR2 SNEGSKA (reference sequence). The CDR3 is made up of 9 amino acids. The CDR3 coding sequence is TGCAGTGCTGGACACACCATATATTTT. This sequence encodes CSAGHTIYF.

The table lists this clonotype with many counts. The chain recombines TRBV12-3 or TRBV12-4 with TRBJ2-7, with 9 bases identical to TRBD1. CDR3 length: 13 amino acids. V lost 5 bases, J lost 5 bases, and 4 bases stayed unmatched. The CDR3 loop is CASSRDRVDEQYF. CDR3 DNA: TGTGCCAGCAGTCGGGACAGGGTTGACGAGCAGTACTTC.

This clonotype has at least ten counts. This chain links TRBV20-1 with TRBJ2-7; 10 nucleotides agree with TRBD2. Germline V gene data show CDR1 as DFQATT and CDR2 as SNEGSKA (reference sequence). V shed 4 bases, J shed 0 bases, and the junction held 6 bases outside the gene matches. The CDR3 contains 15 residues. CDR3 protein: CSANPGLASSYEQYF. In nucleotides, the CDR3 is TGCAGTGCTAATCCGGGACTAGCGAGCTCCTACGAGCAGTACTTC.

This clonotype was picked up many times. The gene calls are TRBV11-1 and TRBJ2-1, with D possibly being TRBD1 (6 bases). Deletions cut 2 bases from V and 2 bases from J, with 13 bases between. The CDR3 spans 16 residues. Germline CDR1 and CDR2: SGHAT and FQDESV (reference sequence). CDR3 sequence reads: CASSLMGQRPYNEQFF. For the CDR3, the DNA is TGTGCCAGCAGCTTAATGGGACAAAGACCCTACAATGAGCAGTTCTTC.

As concerns this clonotype: One end of the junction fails to match germline, which may point to a read error. The chain is built from TRBV20-1 and TRBJ2-2; D tentatively reads TRBD1 or TRBD2 (5 bases each). The CDR3 spans 15 residues. Per germline, CDR1 DFQATT and CDR2 SNEGSKA (reference sequence). CDR3 nucleotides: TGCAGTGCTAGAAGGCAGGGATCGGACACCGGGGAGCTGTCTTTT. Translating it yields CSARRQGSDTGELSF.

This chain joins TRBV7-7 and TRBJ2-7; 9 nucleotides line up with TRBD1. Trimming took 0 bases from V and 4 from J; bases not matched to a gene: 4. Germline CDR1 SSHAT, CDR2 FNYEAQ (reference sequence). The CDR3 length is 15 residues. The CDR3 loop reads CASSLAHDRGYEQYF. The CDR3 DNA reads TGTGCCAGCAGCTTAGCGCACGACAGGGGGTACGAGCAGTACTTC.

This clonotype was seen many times. The chain links TRBV5-6 to TRBJ1-4, with 7 bases identical to TRBD1. The germline gives CDR1 SGHDT, CDR2 YYEEEE. Germline trimming cut 4 bases from V and 4 bases from J; bases unmatched to any gene: 7. The CDR3 covers 15 residues. As DNA, the CDR3 is TGTGCCAGCAGCCTGAGGACAGGTTATAATGAAAAACTGTTTTTT. Its protein is CASSLRTGYNEKLFF.

In the case of this clonotype: Compared with germline, one end of the junction differs, possibly owing to a read error. This chain's CDR3 is CASSEVDGTGVHAF. CDR3 coding DNA: TGTGCCAGCAGTGAGGTGGACGGAACCGGTGTACATGCCTTC. V gene TRBV25-1 combines with J gene TRBJ1-2; no definite D call. Germline CDR1 MGHDK, CDR2 SYGVNS. The length of the CDR3 is 14 residues.

This sequence joins TRBV7-8 and TRBJ2-7, with D unclear. Trimming cost V 7 bases and J 2 bases, with 9 bases left between them. CDR1 SGHVS and CDR2 FQNEAQ come from the germline V gene. This CDR3 is built from 12 residues. The chain's CDR3 is CASISKPYEQYF. In DNA, the CDR3 is TGTGCCAGCATCTCCAAGCCCTACGAGCAGTACTTC. Supplemented by reference TRBV7-8 and TRBJ2-7, the full variable domain reads GAGVSQSPRYKVAKRGQDVALRCDPISGHVSLFWYQQALGQGPEFLTYFQNEAQLDKSGLPSDRFFAERPEGSVSTLKIQRTQQEDSAVYLCASISKPYEQYFGPGTRLTVT.

The rearrangement uses TRBV20-1 and TRBJ2-7; 9 nucleotides agree with TRBD2. This CDR3 has 14 residues. Germline-derived CDR1 and CDR2 are DFQATT and SNEGSKA (reference sequence). V was clipped by 6 bases and J by 1 base; unmatched bases: 7. The CDR3, as DNA: TGCAGTGCCCCGACTAGCGGAGGGTCCTACGAGCAGTACTTC. This translates into CSAPTSGGSYEQYF.

In this sample, this clonotype is large (0.1 to 1%). V and J are TRBV25-1 and TRBJ1-2; D gene uncertain. Looked up from germline, CDR1 is MGHDK and CDR2 is SYGVNS. Between the trimmed V and J ends, which lost 5 bases and 0 bases, there was a span of 7 bases. The CDR3 is 13 amino acids. The CDR3 reads CASSPSTNYGYTF. For the CDR3, the DNA is TGTGCCAGCAGTCCGTCAACTAACTATGGCTACACCTTC.

This clonotype showed up many times. The chain recombines TRBV4-2 with TRBJ2-7; D is undetermined. Germline CDR1 LGHNA, CDR2 YNFKEQ. V was shortened by 0 bases and J by 4 bases, with 13 bases between the two germline ends. The CDR3 is 15 amino acids. Here the CDR3 DNA reads TGTGCCAGCAGCCAAGAAAATCCAGGAAGGTACGAGCAGTACTTC. Translated, it gives CASSQENPGRYEQYF.

The V call is TRBV24-1, the J call TRBJ1-5, with D uncertain. Germline lookup yields CDR1 KGHDR and CDR2 SFDVKD. This CDR3 contains 16 residues. Trimming stripped 2 bases from V and 9 bases from J, with 19 bases between. The CDR3 protein is CATSDSRTDALRPQHF. As DNA, the CDR3 is TGTGCCACCAGTGATTCCCGGACGGACGCTCTTCGGCCCCAGCATTTT.

This clonotype was seen a single time. The J gene is TRBJ2-5, the V gene TRBV7-9; the D call may be TRBD1 or TRBD2 (5 bases each). V lost 1 base and J 5 bases, leaving 8 bases between the germline ends. The germline V gene encodes CDR1 SEHNR and CDR2 FQNEAQ (reference sequence). CDR3 size: 13 residues. The CDR3 spells CASSLVREETQYF. Written as DNA, the CDR3 is TGTGCCAGCAGCTTAGTCAGGGAGGAGACCCAGTACTTC.

This clonotype was counted at least ten times. This sequence joins TRBV6-6 and TRBJ2-7, with 12 bases identical to TRBD2. J was trimmed by 7 bases and V by 2 bases; bases with no gene match: 6. The CDR3 runs to 15 residues. Germline CDR1 and CDR2: MNHNY and SVGAGI (reference sequence). CDR3: CASSYRTSGGREQYF. The CDR3 DNA reads TGTGCCAGCAGTTACCGTACTAGCGGGGGGCGTGAGCAGTACTTC.

The chain employs TRBV2 and TRBJ1-6; perhaps TRBD1 as D (6 bases). Germline CDR1 is SNHLY and CDR2 is FYNNEI. V dropped 3 bases and J dropped 12 bases, with 9 bases sitting between them. The CDR3 length is 12 residues. Here the CDR3 reads CASSDTGRPLHF. CDR3 DNA: TGTGCCAGCAGTGACACAGGGCGACCCCTCCACTTT.